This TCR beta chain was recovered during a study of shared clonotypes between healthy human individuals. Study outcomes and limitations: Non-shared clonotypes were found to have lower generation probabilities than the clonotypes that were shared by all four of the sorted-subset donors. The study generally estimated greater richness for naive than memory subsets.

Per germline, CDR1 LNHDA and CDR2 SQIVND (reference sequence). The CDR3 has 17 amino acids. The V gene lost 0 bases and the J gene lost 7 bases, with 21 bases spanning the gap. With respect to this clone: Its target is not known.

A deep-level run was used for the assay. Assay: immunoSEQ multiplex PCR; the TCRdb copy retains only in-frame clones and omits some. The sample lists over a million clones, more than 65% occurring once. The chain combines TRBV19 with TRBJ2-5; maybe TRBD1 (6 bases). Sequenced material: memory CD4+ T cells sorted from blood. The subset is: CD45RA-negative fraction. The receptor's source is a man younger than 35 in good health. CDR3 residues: CASSIDTGQRAKGTQYF. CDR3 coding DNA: TGTGCCAGTAGTATAGATACAGGACAGCGAGCCAAAGGGACCCAGTACTTC.